The 32 T cell receptor beta chains below come from one sample, sequenced in a study of T-cell reconstitution after alpha-beta-depleted transplantation in children. TCRbeta library construction was performed incorporating unique molecular identifiers. TCRdb re-called the PCR reads with MiXCR, one entry per CDR3 protein. The sample carries 440,000 or so distinct CDR3 sequences, roughly a tenth recorded once. Here the sequenced sample was PBMCs from the stem cell graft donor, taken from the stem cell graft. The receptors derive from a human donor who donated a stem cell graft to a child with acute myeloid leukemia.

In this sample, this clonotype turned up many times. The chain recombines TRBV15 with TRBJ2-5; possibly TRBD2 for D (5 bases). CDR1 and CDR2 (germline): LNHNV, YYDKDF (reference sequence). The CDR3 runs to 17 residues. V lost 0 bases and J 1 base, leaving 15 bases between the germline ends. This CDR3 is CATSRDGAVTIQETQYF. Written as DNA, the CDR3 is TGTGCCACCAGCAGAGATGGCGCAGTGACTATCCAAGAGACCCAGTACTTC.

V usage is TRBV5-1 and J usage is TRBJ2-3; a weak D match, TRBD2 (6 bases). Per the germline V gene, CDR1 is SGHRS and CDR2 is YFSETQ. Between the trimmed V and J ends, which lost 0 bases and 4 bases, there was a span of 12 bases. This CDR3 region has 15 residues. The chain's CDR3 is CASSLDWGGADTQYF. CDR3 in DNA: TGCGCCAGCAGCTTGGATTGGGGAGGTGCAGATACGCAGTATTTT. Supplemented by reference TRBV5-1 and TRBJ2-3, the full variable domain reads KAGVTQTPRYLIKTRGQQVTLSCSPISGHRSVSWYQQTPGQGLQFLFEYFSETQRNKGNFPGRFSGRQFSNSRSEMNVSTLELGDSALYLCASSLDWGGADTQYFGPGTRLTVL.

Only a few counts were recorded for this clonotype. V and J are TRBV15 and TRBJ2-5; no firm D call. Germline lookup yields CDR1 LNHNV and CDR2 YYDKDF (reference sequence). Trimming pared 1 base from V and 5 bases from J, leaving 14 bases between. There are 15 residues in the CDR3. The DNA for the CDR3 is TGTGCCACCAGCAGAGGCGTGGTGGATAGGGAGACCCAGTACTTC. This encodes CATSRGVVDRETQYF.

There are many counts of this clonotype. The rearrangement links TRBV4-3 to TRBJ2-5, with D uncertain. Trimming took off 2 bases at V and 5 bases at J, with 9 bases between the two ends. Germline loops: CDR1 LGHNA, CDR2 YSLEER. The CDR3 sequence is 13 residues long. CDR3 sequence reads: CASSQRPRETQYF. The CDR3 region has the DNA TGCGCCAGCAGCCAAAGACCGAGGGAGACCCAGTACTTC.

This clonotype was counted between two and nine times. V is TRBV20-1 and J is TRBJ2-4; TRBD2 agrees at 9 bases. Losses at the gene ends were 3 bases for V and 5 bases for J; bases not matched to a gene: 14. This CDR3 region has 17 residues. Germline V gene data show CDR1 as DFQATT and CDR2 as SNEGSKA (reference sequence). CDR3 sequence: CSASVTPVTSGENIQYF. CDR3 nucleotides: TGCAGTGCTAGCGTCACACCCGTGACTAGCGGTGAAAACATTCAGTACTTC.

This clonotype was observed a handful of times. The chain recombines TRBV12-3 or TRBV12-4 with TRBJ2-3; 10 bases are a match to TRBD1. This CDR3 has 16 amino acids. Trimming took 6 bases from V and 1 from J; bases not matched to a gene: 7. In nucleotides, the CDR3 is TGTGCCAGCAGCAACTCCGGGACAGGGGGCACAGATACGCAGTATTTT. Translated: CASSNSGTGGTDTQYF.

This clonotype appeared a few times. The genes are TRBV4-1 and TRBJ1-2, with a weak D call TRBD1 (5 bases). V was cut by 0 bases and J by 3 bases, with 8 bases left in between. Germline V gene lookup returns CDR1 MGHRA and CDR2 YSYEKL. The CDR3 is made up of 14 amino acids. CDR3 sequence reads: CASSQDLGDYGYTF. CDR3 nucleotides: TGCGCCAGCAGCCAAGATCTAGGGGACTATGGCTACACCTTC.

The chain joins TRBV4-1 to TRBJ2-7; 9 bases map to TRBD2. Germline CDR1 reads MGHRA; CDR2 reads YSYEKL. V gave up 3 bases and J gave up 2 bases; unmatched junction bases: 8. The CDR3 is 16 residues long. In nucleotides, the CDR3 is TGCGCCAGCAGCCACGAGGGGACTAGCATTCCCTACGAGCAGTACTTC. Protein product: CASSHEGTSIPYEQYF.

This clonotype has only a few counts. The chain couples TRBV24-1 to TRBJ2-1, with 7 positions matching TRBD1. The CDR3 runs to 15 residues. After removal of 3 bases from V and 6 bases from J, the junction contained 7 bases not matched to a gene. Per germline, CDR1 KGHDR and CDR2 SFDVKD. The CDR3 DNA sequence: TGTGCCACCAGTGATGTTACAGGGGAGTCCAATGAGCAGTTCTTC. Translated, it gives CATSDVTGESNEQFF.

This clonotype was seen a handful of times. The chain links TRBV12-5 to TRBJ2-1; D may correspond to TRBD1 or TRBD2 (5 bases each). Germline lookup yields CDR1 LGHNT and CDR2 FRNRAP. Deletions cut 1 base from V and 8 bases from J, with 21 bases between. The CDR3 extends over 17 amino acids. The CDR3 region is CASGLEAGTPGSYEQFF. The CDR3 nucleotides are TGTGCTAGTGGTTTGGAGGCCGGGACCCCGGGTTCATATGAGCAGTTCTTC. The full variable domain, rest sourced from reference TRBV12-5 and TRBJ2-1, is DARVTQTPRHKVTEMGQEVTMRCQPILGHNTVFWYRQTMMQGLELLAYFRNRAPLDDSGMPKDRFSAEMPDATLATLKIQPSEPRDSAVYFCASGLEAGTPGSYEQFFGPGTRLTVL.

The V call is TRBV12-5, the J call TRBJ1-1; perhaps TRBD1 as D (5 bases). The CDR3 extends over 13 amino acids. Germline CDR1 LGHNT, CDR2 FRNRAP. The V end lost 6 bases, the J end lost 3 bases, and 11 bases lay between the germline ends. The CDR3 is CASGSGGDTEAFF. CDR3 coding DNA: TGTGCTAGTGGATCGGGGGGGGACACTGAAGCTTTCTTT.

This clonotype was detected ten times or more. At one of its ends the junction is not consistent with the germline gene, which may arise from a read error. J is TRBJ2-3 and V is TRBV5-1; D remains unclear. The CDR3 spans 14 residues. Per the germline V gene, CDR1 is SGHRS and CDR2 is YFSETQ. CDR3 in DNA: TGTGCCAGCAGCTTAGCTCTGGGAACAGATACGCAGTATTTT. Translated: CASSLALGTDTQYF.

J is TRBJ1-2 and V is TRBV5-6; 7 positions match TRBD1. In germline, CDR1 is SGHDT, CDR2 YYEEEE. The junction had 6 bases not matched to a gene; V was cut back by 0 bases and J by 7 bases. The length of the CDR3 is 14 residues. Here the CDR3 DNA reads TGTGCCAGCAGCTTGGTTACAGGGGTTGTTGGCTACACCTTC. Translated, it gives CASSLVTGVVGYTF.

V and J are TRBV5-1 and TRBJ2-2, with TRBD2 matching 7 bases. The CDR3 spans 14 residues. The germline gives CDR1 SGHRS, CDR2 YFSETQ. J lost 6 bases, V lost 4 bases, and 6 bases had no gene match. The CDR3 protein is CASSAGDGSGELFF. The CDR3 DNA follows: TGCGCCAGCAGCGCGGGGGACGGCTCCGGGGAGCTGTTTTTT.

The chain carries TRBV16 and TRBJ1-1, with 7 bases lining up with TRBD1. There are 15 residues in the CDR3. Germline CDR1 KGHSY, CDR2 FQNENV. Trimming took 0 bases from V and 4 from J; bases not matched to a gene: 5. The CDR3 bases are TGTGCCAGCAGCCAATCGGGCAGGGGGTTCACTGAAGCTTTCTTT. Translating it yields CASSQSGRGFTEAFF.

This clonotype came up a few times. The chain is built from TRBV10-2 and TRBJ2-1, with a tentative D call TRBD2 (6 bases). V lost 2 bases, J lost 15 bases, and 8 bases lay in between. The CDR3 is 10 amino acids. CDR1 and CDR2 from the germline V gene are WSHSY and SAAADI. CDR3 protein: CASSESGLFF. CDR3 nucleotides: TGCGCCAGCAGTGAGAGCGGGCTGTTCTTC.

The table lists this clonotype with a few counts. This chain uses TRBV20-1 with TRBJ2-2, with 9 bases identical to TRBD2. The J segment lost 4 bases and the V segment lost 6 bases, leaving 15 bases of the junction unmatched. CDR3 length equals 17 residues. Germline-derived CDR1 and CDR2 are DFQATT and SNEGSKA (reference sequence). For the CDR3, the DNA is TGCAGTGCCGTAACTAACTTACCGGGACTAGCCACCGGGGAGCTGTTTTTT. As protein: CSAVTNLPGLATGELFF.

This chain connects TRBV20-1 to TRBJ1-4; 7 bases align to TRBD1. Germline CDR1 reads DFQATT; CDR2 reads SNEGSKA (reference sequence). V dropped 6 bases and J dropped 8; count of bases not matched to a gene: 12. The CDR3 is 14 residues long. Written as DNA, the CDR3 is TGCAGTGCCCACCCCACAGGGGAGGTAGAAAAACTGTTTTTT. Translating it yields CSAHPTGEVEKLFF.

This clonotype was seen only a few times. The chain has TRBV20-1 and TRBJ2-3; 8 bases line up with TRBD1. There are 14 residues in the CDR3. Germline CDR1 DFQATT, CDR2 SNEGSKA (reference sequence). V was pared by 6 bases and J by 6 bases, with 11 bases of the junction left unmatched. This CDR3 reads CSARTGTITDTQYF. The DNA for the CDR3 is TGCAGTGCGAGGACAGGGACAATCACGGATACGCAGTATTTT.

This rearrangement joins TRBV2 to TRBJ2-7; TRBD2 agrees at 12 bases. Germline CDR1 is SNHLY and CDR2 is FYNNEI. This CDR3 is 16 amino acids long. V shed 4 bases and J 1 base; nucleotides not matched to a gene: 5. As DNA, the CDR3 is TGTGCCAGCAGTGCGTCAGGACTAGCGGGGTCCTACGAGCAGTACTTC. This codes for CASSASGLAGSYEQYF. The full variable domain, completed using reference TRBV2 and TRBJ2-7, is EPEVTQTPSHQVTQMGQEVILRCVPISNHLYFYWYRQILGQKVEFLVSFYNNEISEKSEIFDDQFSVERPDGSNFTLKIRSTKLEDSAMYFCASSASGLAGSYEQYFGPGTRLTVT.

This clonotype was seen only a few times. The chain recombines TRBV27 with TRBJ2-7; TRBD1 agrees at 11 bases. Unmatched junction bases numbered 5, after V lost 6 bases and J lost 7 bases. The CDR3 sequence is 13 residues long. The germline gives CDR1 MNHEY, CDR2 SMNVEV (reference sequence). CDR3 in amino acids: CASSGQGAREQYV. CDR3 coding DNA: TGTGCCAGCAGCGGACAGGGGGCGCGAGAGCAGTACGTC.

The rearrangement uses TRBV10-3 and TRBJ2-5; TRBD1 agrees at 11 bases. The CDR3 extends over 15 amino acids. Germline CDR1 ENHRY, CDR2 SYGVKD. V lost 4 bases, J lost 2 bases, and 3 bases stayed unmatched. The CDR3 nucleotides are TGTGCCATCAGTGGGCGGGACAGGGGGCAAGAGACCCAGTACTTC. Amino acid sequence: CAISGRDRGQETQYF.

This clonotype was seen only a few times. The chain has TRBV7-9 and TRBJ2-7; D is possibly TRBD2 (7 bases). V was cut by 1 base and J by 6 bases, with 10 bases left in between. From germline, CDR1 is SEHNR and CDR2 FQNEAQ (reference sequence). This CDR3 contains 13 residues. CDR3 amino acids: CASSLGGGPEQYV. In DNA form, the CDR3 reads TGTGCCAGCAGCTTAGGGGGGGGGCCCGAGCAGTACGTC.

The genes are TRBV29-1 and TRBJ1-4, with D possibly being TRBD1 (5 bases). The CDR3 contains 14 residues. Per germline, CDR1 SQVTM and CDR2 ANQGSEA. Deletions cut 3 bases from V and 8 bases from J, with 16 bases between. CDR3 loop: CSVDEGPLGEKLFF. CDR3 in DNA: TGCAGCGTTGATGAGGGGCCTCTAGGGGAAAAACTGTTTTTT.

This clonotype came up a few times. The V call is TRBV6-2 or TRBV6-3, the J call TRBJ2-2; 7 bases agree with TRBD2. The CDR3 runs to 14 residues. V was pared by 5 bases and J by 7 bases, with 7 bases of the junction left unmatched. Germline CDR1 MNHEY, CDR2 SVGEGT. The CDR3 DNA is TGTGCCAGCAGTCTGAGGGAGGGCAACGGGGAGCTGTTTTTT. Amino acid sequence: CASSLREGNGELFF.

This clonotype was counted a few times. The chain has TRBV20-1 and TRBJ2-1, with no clear D. CDR3 length: 14 residues. The germline CDR1 and CDR2 sequences are DFQATT and SNEGSKA (reference sequence). Trimming took off 0 bases at V and 0 bases at J, with 6 bases between the two ends. Here the CDR3 reads CSARETPSYNEQFF. CDR3 in DNA: TGCAGTGCTAGAGAGACCCCCTCCTACAATGAGCAGTTCTTC.

This clonotype was counted many times. This chain joins TRBV10-3 and TRBJ1-2; a weak D match, TRBD1 (5 bases). The germline V gene has CDR1 ENHRY and CDR2 SYGVKD. The CDR3 spans 16 residues. Trimming took 0 bases from V and 1 from J, leaving 12 bases between them. CDR3 sequence (DNA): TGTGCCATCAGTGAGTCGGTAGGGGCCGGTAACTATGGCTACACCTTC. The encoded protein is CAISESVGAGNYGYTF.

This chain links TRBV7-8 with TRBJ2-7, with D perhaps matching TRBD1 (5 bases). Looked up from germline, CDR1 is SGHVS and CDR2 is FQNEAQ. V lost 1 base and J 7 bases, leaving 14 bases between the germline ends. The CDR3 spans 14 residues. DNA of the CDR3: TGTGCCAGCAGCTTAGAACAGGCAAGTAGAGAGCAGTACTTC. It encodes CASSLEQASREQYF.

In its sample, this clonotype was seen a few times. The chain uses TRBV4-1 and TRBJ2-1, with D perhaps given as TRBD1 or TRBD2 (5 bases each). The V gene's germline CDR1 is MGHRA and CDR2 YSYEKL. The CDR3 contains 13 residues. V shed 7 bases and J shed 8 bases, with 15 bases lying between them. CDR3 amino acids: CASNRDPFDEQFF. The DNA of the CDR3 is TGCGCCAGCAACCGGGACCCCTTCGATGAGCAGTTCTTC.

This clonotype was seen only a few times. The chain recombines TRBV10-3 with TRBJ2-5; 8 nucleotides align to TRBD2. This CDR3 comprises 12 residues. V trimming: 11 bases; J trimming: 9 bases; junction bases outside the gene matches: 11. Looked up from germline, CDR1 is ENHRY and CDR2 is SYGVKD. CDR3 bases: TGTGCCGTCCGGGACACCGGGGGGGCCCAGTACTTC. Amino acids: CAVRDTGGAQYF.

A few counts support this clonotype. The chain links TRBV5-6 to TRBJ2-7; D perhaps matches TRBD2 (5 bases). Between the trimmed V and J ends, which lost 4 bases and 2 bases, there was a span of 10 bases. CDR1 is SGHDT, CDR2 YYEEEE, per germline. The CDR3 sequence is 13 residues long. The CDR3 loop is CASSPSGAYEQYF. The CDR3, as DNA: TGTGCCAGCAGCCCCAGCGGAGCCTACGAGCAGTACTTC.

This clonotype was seen only a few times. The genes are TRBV7-8 and TRBJ2-5; maybe TRBD1 (5 bases). Germline CDR1 is SGHVS and CDR2 is FQNEAQ. V was pared by 0 bases and J by 0 bases, with 11 bases between. The CDR3 is 16 amino acids. This CDR3 is CASSLAGAEYQETQYF. Here the CDR3 DNA reads TGTGCCAGCAGCTTAGCTGGGGCCGAGTACCAAGAGACCCAGTACTTC.